The subject of this entry is one T cell receptor (beta chain). This sample was taken from a study of T cells in Graves' hyperthyroidism and ophthalmopathy. Those patients with uncontrolled infection, other autoimmune disease, pregnancy or lactation were excluded. Authors of the study amplified TCR beta CDR3 regions from RNA transcripts. Using the HTBI primer set, a first-round RT-PCR was run on the TCR CDR3. TCRdb ran MiXCR on the multiplex PCR reads and lists one entry per CDR3 protein. Of over 150,000 distinct CDR3 sequences in the sample, about a sixth were seen once. The TCR sequence derives from a woman aged 45-65 years with Graves' hyperthyroidism. The specimen sequenced was blood.

CDR3 protein: CASSPDWQETQYF. In nucleotides, the CDR3 is TGTGCCAGCTCACCAGACTGGCAAGAGACCCAGTACTTC. This chain joins TRBV18 and TRBJ2-5; unclear D gene. The germline CDR1 and CDR2 sequences are KGHSH and LQKENI. The CDR3 has 13 residues. V lost 2 bases and J lost 2, with 6 bases in between.